This T cell receptor (beta chain) was documented in a study of Ad26.COV2.S vaccination and SARS-CoV-2 variants. Study-wide points: Among vaccine recipients, spike-specific TCR breadth exceeded that of placebo recipients.

The data were produced by immunoSEQ multiplex PCR, yet TCRdb's version contains in-frame clones alone and is incomplete. The sample has over 400,000 clones; around 93% are singletons. With 3 bases removed from V and 4 bases from J, the gap between germline ends came to 12 bases. CDR1 KGHSH and CDR2 LQKENI come from the germline V gene. This CDR3 has 14 residues. Regarding treatment: about 20 received Ad26.COV2.S at low or high dose, single or two shots; a few received placebo; per-sample allocation not given. The investigators took samples on day 63 after the first vaccine or placebo injection. About this clone: Its antigen is undetermined.

The chain is built from TRBV18 and TRBJ2-5; the D gene is possibly TRBD2 (6 bases). The sequence was obtained from a person between 18 and 65 years old who received the Ad26.COV2.S COVID-19 vaccine or a placebo. Sequences were derived from peripheral blood, sampled in a trial of Ad26.COV2.S vaccine versus placebo. CDR3 in amino acids: CASSPGAGRETQYF. CDR3 DNA sequence: TGTGCCAGCTCACCTGGTGCGGGGAGAGAGACCCAGTACTTC. Variable domain in full (rest from reference TRBV18 and TRBJ2-5): NAGVMQNPRHLVRRRGQEARLRCSPMKGHSHVYWYRQLPEEGLKFMVYLQKENIIDESGMPKERFSAEFPKEGPSILRIQQVVRGDSAAYFCASSPGAGRETQYFGPGTRLLVL.